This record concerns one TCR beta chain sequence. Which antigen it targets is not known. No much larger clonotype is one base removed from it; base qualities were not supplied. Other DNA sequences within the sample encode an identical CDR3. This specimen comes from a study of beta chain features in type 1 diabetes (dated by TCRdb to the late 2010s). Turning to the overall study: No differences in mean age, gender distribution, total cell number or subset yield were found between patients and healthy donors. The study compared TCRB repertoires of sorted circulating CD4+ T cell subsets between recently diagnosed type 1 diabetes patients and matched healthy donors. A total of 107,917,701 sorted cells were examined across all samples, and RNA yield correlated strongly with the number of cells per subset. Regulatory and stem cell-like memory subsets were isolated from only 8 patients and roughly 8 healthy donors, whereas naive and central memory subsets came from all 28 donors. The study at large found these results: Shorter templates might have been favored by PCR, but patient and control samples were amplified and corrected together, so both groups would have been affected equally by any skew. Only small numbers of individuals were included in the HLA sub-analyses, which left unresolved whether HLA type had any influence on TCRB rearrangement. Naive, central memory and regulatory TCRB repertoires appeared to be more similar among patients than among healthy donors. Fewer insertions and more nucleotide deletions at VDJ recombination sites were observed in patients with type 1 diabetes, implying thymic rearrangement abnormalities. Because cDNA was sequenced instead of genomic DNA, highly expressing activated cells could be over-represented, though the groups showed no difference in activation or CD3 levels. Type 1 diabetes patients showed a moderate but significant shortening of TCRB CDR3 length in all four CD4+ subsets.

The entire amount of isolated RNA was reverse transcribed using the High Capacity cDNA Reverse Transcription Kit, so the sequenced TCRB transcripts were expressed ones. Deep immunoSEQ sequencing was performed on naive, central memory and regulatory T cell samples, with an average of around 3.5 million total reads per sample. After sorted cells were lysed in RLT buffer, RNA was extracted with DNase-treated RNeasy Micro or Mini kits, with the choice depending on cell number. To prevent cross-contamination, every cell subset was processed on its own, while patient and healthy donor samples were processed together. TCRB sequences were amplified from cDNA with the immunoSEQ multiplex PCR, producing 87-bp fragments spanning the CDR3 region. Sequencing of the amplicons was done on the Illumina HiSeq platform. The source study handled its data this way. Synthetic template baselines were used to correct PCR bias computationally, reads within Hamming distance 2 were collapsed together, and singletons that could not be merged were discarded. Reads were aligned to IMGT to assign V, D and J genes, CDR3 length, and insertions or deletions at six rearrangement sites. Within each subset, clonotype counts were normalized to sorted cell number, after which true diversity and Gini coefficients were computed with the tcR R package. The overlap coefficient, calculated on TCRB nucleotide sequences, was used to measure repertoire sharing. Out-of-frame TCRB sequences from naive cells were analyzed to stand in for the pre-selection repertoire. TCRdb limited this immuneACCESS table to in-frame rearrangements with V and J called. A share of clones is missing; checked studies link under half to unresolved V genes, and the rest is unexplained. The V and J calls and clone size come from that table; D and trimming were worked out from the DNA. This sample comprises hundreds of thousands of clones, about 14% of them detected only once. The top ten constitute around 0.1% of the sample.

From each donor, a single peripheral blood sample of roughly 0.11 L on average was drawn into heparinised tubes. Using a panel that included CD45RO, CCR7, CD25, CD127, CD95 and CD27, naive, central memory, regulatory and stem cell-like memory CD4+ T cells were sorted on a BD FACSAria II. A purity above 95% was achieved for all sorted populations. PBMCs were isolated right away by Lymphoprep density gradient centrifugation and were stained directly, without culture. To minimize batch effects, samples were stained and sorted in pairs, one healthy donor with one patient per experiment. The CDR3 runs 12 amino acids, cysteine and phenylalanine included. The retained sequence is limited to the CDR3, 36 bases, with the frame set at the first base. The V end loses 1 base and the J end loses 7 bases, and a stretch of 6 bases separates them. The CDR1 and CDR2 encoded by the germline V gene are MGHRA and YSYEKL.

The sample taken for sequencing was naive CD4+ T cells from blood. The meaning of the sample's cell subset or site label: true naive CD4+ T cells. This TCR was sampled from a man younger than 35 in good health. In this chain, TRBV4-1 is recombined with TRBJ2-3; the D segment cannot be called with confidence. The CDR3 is CASSQVLNTQYF. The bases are TGCGCCAGCAGCCAAGTTCTTAATACGCAGTATTTT.